This TCR beta chain was documented in a study of T cell responses to AZD1222 COVID-19 vaccine. The wider study: Samples with a second dose at about 4 or about 12 weeks were pooled together.

Comment on this clone: Its antigen remains unidentified.

Study results and limitations: Compared with day 0, the breadth and depth of the Spike-specific TCR repertoire rose significantly after two doses of AZD1222. Dominant at 160-218 and 743-854, vaccine-associated CD4 TCRs also spanned spike.

There are 15 residues in the CDR3. The germline V and J ends were trimmed by 0 bases and 6 bases, with 15 bases remaining between them. Per germline, CDR1 SGDLS and CDR2 YYNGEE. Sequencing used immunoSEQ multiplex PCR; TCRdb keeps in-frame clones, though not all of them. Of 110,000 to 150,000 clones detected, about 91% appear once; the ten largest clones hold about 4.8%. This clonotype originated in an adult in good health. The sample here was peripheral blood, taken on day 0 of AZD1222 vaccination. The chain is built from TRBV9 and TRBJ1-2; the D is unclear. CDR3 region: CASSVAIGLSDGYTF. The CDR3 nucleotides are TGTGCCAGCAGCGTAGCTATCGGCCTGAGCGATGGCTACACCTTC. The full variable domain, completed using reference TRBV9 and TRBJ1-2, is DSGVTQTPKHLITATGQRVTLRCSPRSGDLSVYWYQQSLDQGLQFLIQYYNGEERAKGNILERFSAQQFPDLHSELNLSSLELGDSALYFCASSVAIGLSDGYTFGSGTRLTVV.